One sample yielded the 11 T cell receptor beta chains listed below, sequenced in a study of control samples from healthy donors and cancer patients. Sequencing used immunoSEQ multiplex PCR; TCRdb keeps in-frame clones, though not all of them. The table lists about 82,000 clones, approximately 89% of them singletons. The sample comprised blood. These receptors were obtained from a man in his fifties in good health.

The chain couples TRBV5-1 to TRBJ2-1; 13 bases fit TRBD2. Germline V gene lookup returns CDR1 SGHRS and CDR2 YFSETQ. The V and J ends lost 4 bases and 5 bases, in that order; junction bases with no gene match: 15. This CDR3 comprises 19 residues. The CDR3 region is CASSPPGLAGPGDHNEQFF. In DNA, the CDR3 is TGCGCCAGCAGCCCCCCGGGACTAGCGGGGCCTGGGGATCACAATGAGCAGTTCTTC.

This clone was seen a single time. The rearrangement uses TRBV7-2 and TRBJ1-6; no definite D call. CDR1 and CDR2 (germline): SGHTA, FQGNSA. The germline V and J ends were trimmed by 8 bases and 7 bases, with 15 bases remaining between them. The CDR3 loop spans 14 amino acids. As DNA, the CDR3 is TGTGCCAGCGGGCTCCCCGGGTTCAATTCACCCCTCCACTTT. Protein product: CASGLPGFNSPLHF.

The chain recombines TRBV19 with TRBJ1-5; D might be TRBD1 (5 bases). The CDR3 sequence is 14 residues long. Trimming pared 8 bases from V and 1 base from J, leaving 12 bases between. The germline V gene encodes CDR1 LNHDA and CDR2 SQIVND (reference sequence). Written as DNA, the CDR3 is TGTGCCAGTGAAGGCCGGGGCAGCAATCAGCCCCAGCATTTT. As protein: CASEGRGSNQPQHF.

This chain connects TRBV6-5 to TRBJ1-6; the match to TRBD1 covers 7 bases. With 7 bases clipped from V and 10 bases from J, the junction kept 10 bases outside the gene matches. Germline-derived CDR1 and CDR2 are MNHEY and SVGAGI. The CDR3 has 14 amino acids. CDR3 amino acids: CASTYGTGVSPLHF. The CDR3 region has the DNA TGTGCCAGCACCTACGGAACAGGGGTCTCACCCCTCCACTTT.

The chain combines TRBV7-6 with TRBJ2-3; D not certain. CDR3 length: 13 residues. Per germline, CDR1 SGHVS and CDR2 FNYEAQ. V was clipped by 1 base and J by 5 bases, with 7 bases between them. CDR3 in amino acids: CASSLESGDTQYF. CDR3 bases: TGTGCCAGCAGCTTAGAATCTGGAGATACGCAGTATTTT.

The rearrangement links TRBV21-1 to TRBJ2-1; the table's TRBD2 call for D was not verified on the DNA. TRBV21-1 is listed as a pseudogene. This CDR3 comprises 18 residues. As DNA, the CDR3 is TGTGCCAGCAGCAAAGAGTCGCGGGAGGTCCCTCCCGTCAATGAGCAGTTCTTC. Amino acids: CASSKESREVPPVNEQFF.

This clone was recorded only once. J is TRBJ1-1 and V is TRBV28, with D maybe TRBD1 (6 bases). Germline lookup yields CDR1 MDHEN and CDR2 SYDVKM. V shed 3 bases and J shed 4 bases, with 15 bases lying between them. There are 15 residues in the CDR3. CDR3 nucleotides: TGTGCCAGCAGTTTCTGGGGGGGAGGGGGCACTGAAGCTTTCTTT. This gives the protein CASSFWGGGGTEAFF. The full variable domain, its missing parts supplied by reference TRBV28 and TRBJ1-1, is DVKVTQSSRYLVKRTGEKVFLECVQDMDHENMFWYRQDPGLGLRLIYFSYDVKMKEKGDIPEGYSVSREKKERFSLILESASTNQTSMYLCASSFWGGGGTEAFFGQGTRLTVV.

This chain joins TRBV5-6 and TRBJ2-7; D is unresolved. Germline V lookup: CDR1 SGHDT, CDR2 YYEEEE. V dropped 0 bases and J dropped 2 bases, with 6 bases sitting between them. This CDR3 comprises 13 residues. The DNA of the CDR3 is TGTGCCAGCAGCTTGGGTTCGGCCTACGAGCAGTACGTC. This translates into CASSLGSAYEQYV.

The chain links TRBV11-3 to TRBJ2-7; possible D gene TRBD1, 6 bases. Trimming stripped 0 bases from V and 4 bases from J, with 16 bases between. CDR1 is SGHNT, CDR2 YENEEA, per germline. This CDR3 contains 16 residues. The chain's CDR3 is CASSLDRLGHDYEQYF. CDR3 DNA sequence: TGTGCCAGCAGCTTAGATCGTTTGGGACACGATTACGAGCAGTACTTC.

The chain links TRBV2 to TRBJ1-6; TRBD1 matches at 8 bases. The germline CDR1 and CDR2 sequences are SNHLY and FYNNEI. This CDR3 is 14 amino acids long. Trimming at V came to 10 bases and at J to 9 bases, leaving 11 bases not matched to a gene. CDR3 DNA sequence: TGTGCCACCAACCGACAGGGGACAAGTTCACCCCTCCACTTT. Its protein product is CATNRQGTSSPLHF.

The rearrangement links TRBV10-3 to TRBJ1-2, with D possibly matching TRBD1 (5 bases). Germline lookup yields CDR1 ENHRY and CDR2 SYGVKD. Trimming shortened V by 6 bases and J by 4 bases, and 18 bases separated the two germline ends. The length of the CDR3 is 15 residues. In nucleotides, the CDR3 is TGTGCCATCAGCGAACCCCTCGGGGGACGCTATGGCTACACCTTC. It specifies CAISEPLGGRYGYTF.